A single sample is the source of the 23 T cell receptor beta chains below, sequenced in a study of blood T cell repertoires in COVID-19. TCRdb's copy holds only in-frame clones and misses some; the assay was immunoSEQ multiplex PCR. The table shows around 230,000 clones, with around four fifths occurring only once. Specimen: peripheral blood. The receptors derive from a woman aged 60-75 years with active or convalescent COVID-19.

In its sample, this clone was seen once. The chain is built from TRBV12-5 and TRBJ1-2; D remains unclear. CDR1 LGHNT and CDR2 FRNRAP come from the germline V gene. V dropped 6 bases and J dropped 8 bases, with 16 bases sitting between them. The CDR3 length is 13 residues. The chain's CDR3 is CASGPLRGIGYTF. The CDR3 DNA reads TGTGCTAGTGGGCCTCTCCGAGGCATCGGCTACACCTTC.

The chain joins TRBV18 to TRBJ2-7; no clear D gene. The CDR3 sequence is 13 residues long. Trimming left V 3 bases short and J 4 bases short, with 10 bases between. CDR1 and CDR2 from the germline V gene are KGHSH and LQKENI. The CDR3 loop is CASSPAYVYEQYF. Written as DNA, the CDR3 is TGTGCCAGCTCACCGGCTTACGTGTACGAGCAGTACTTC.

This clone showed up many times. The chain joins TRBV6-1 to TRBJ1-2, with 8 nucleotides matching TRBD1. V was clipped by 3 bases and J by 14 bases; unmatched bases: 8. CDR1 is MNHNS and CDR2 is SASEGT in the germline V gene. This CDR3 spans 12 amino acids. The CDR3 spells CASSELQGAKTF. In nucleotides, the CDR3 is TGTGCCAGCAGTGAGCTGCAGGGGGCGAAGACCTTC.

The rearrangement joins TRBV5-1 to TRBJ2-1, with 8 bases fitting TRBD1. Losses at the gene ends were 4 bases for V and 0 bases for J; bases not matched to a gene: 3. The CDR3 is 15 residues long. CDR1 and CDR2 (germline): SGHRS, YFSETQ. CDR3 nucleotide sequence: TGCGCCAGCAGCCACGACAGGGGCTCCTACAATGAGCAGTTCTTC. Residues: CASSHDRGSYNEQFF.

The chain joins TRBV27 to TRBJ2-1, with TRBD1 identical over 9 bases. The ends lost 6 bases at V and 0 bases at J; junction bases unmatched: 3. The CDR3 loop spans 15 amino acids. Germline V gene data show CDR1 as MNHEY and CDR2 as SMNVEV (reference sequence). The CDR3: CASRGQGRSYNEQFF. CDR3 coding DNA: TGTGCCAGCAGAGGACAGGGGCGCTCCTACAATGAGCAGTTCTTC.

This clone was observed a few times. V is TRBV5-1 and J is TRBJ2-1; 11 bases align to TRBD2. The germline V gene has CDR1 SGHRS and CDR2 YFSETQ. V gave up 2 bases and J gave up 4 bases; unmatched junction bases: 11. The CDR3 contains 18 residues. The CDR3 reads CASSLNPGLAGLYNEQFF. The CDR3, as DNA: TGCGCCAGCAGCTTAAACCCTGGACTAGCGGGCTTGTACAATGAGCAGTTCTTC. Based on the CDR3 plus reference TRBV5-1 and TRBJ2-1, the full variable domain is KAGVTQTPRYLIKTRGQQVTLSCSPISGHRSVSWYQQTPGQGLQFLFEYFSETQRNKGNFPGRFSGRQFSNSRSEMNVSTLELGDSALYLCASSLNPGLAGLYNEQFFGPGTRLTVL.

This rearrangement joins TRBV28 to TRBJ1-2; 7 bases align to TRBD1. With 6 bases clipped from V and 3 bases from J, the junction kept 1 base outside the gene matches. The CDR3 covers 12 residues. Germline V CDR1 and CDR2: MDHEN, SYDVKM. The CDR3 loop reads CASSTGDYGYTF. As DNA, the CDR3 is TGTGCCAGCAGCACAGGGGACTATGGCTACACCTTC.

The chain employs TRBV5-4 and TRBJ2-5; D not certain. Per germline, CDR1 SGHNT and CDR2 YYREEE (reference sequence). V lost 0 bases and J 5 bases, leaving 5 bases between the germline ends. The CDR3 is made up of 12 amino acids. The DNA for the CDR3 is TGTGCCAGCAGCTTGGTCGCGGAGACCCAGTACTTC. Translated, it gives CASSLVAETQYF.

This clone was observed once. The V call is TRBV5-4, the J call TRBJ2-2; perhaps TRBD1 as D (5 bases). Per germline, CDR1 SGHNT and CDR2 YYREEE (reference sequence). The CDR3 has 16 amino acids. V was cut by 0 bases and J by 1 base, with 10 bases left in between. The CDR3 loop is CASSLAGAGNTGELFF. CDR3 nucleotide sequence: TGTGCCAGCAGCTTGGCTGGGGCTGGGAACACCGGGGAGCTGTTTTTT.

Written as DNA, the CDR3 is TGTGCCAGCAGGGTCGCAGGCGGCGCGGGGGGCTACACCTTC. Translation gives CASRVAGGAGGYTF. The V gene is TRBV2, the J gene TRBJ1-2, with D uncertain. Trimming removed 6 bases from V and 8 bases from J, with 19 bases in between. The CDR3 runs to 14 residues. Germline lookup yields CDR1 SNHLY and CDR2 FYNNEI. Looking up the rest from reference TRBV2 and TRBJ1-2 gives the full variable domain: EPEVTQTPSHQVTQMGQEVILRCVPISNHLYFYWYRQILGQKVEFLVSFYNNEISEKSEIFDDQFSVERPDGSNFTLKIRSTKLEDSAMYFCASRVAGGAGGYTFGSGTRLTVV.

The J gene is TRBJ2-5, the V gene TRBV4-3, with a tentative D call TRBD1 (6 bases). CDR1 LGHNA and CDR2 YSLEER come from the germline V gene. V was pared by 2 bases and J by 6 bases, with 10 bases between. The CDR3 is 13 residues long. The CDR3 sequence: CASSQMQGQTQYF. The CDR3 DNA follows: TGCGCCAGCAGCCAAATGCAGGGGCAGACCCAGTACTTC.

This clone came up once. This chain links TRBV19 with TRBJ1-2; the D is unclear. The CDR3 has 14 residues. Germline loops: CDR1 LNHDA, CDR2 SQIVND (reference sequence). Trimming took 3 bases from V and 4 from J, leaving 12 bases between them. The CDR3 DNA reads TGTGCCAGTAGTATCGAGACTCACCCCTATGGCTACACCTTC. As protein: CASSIETHPYGYTF. Filled out from reference TRBV19 and TRBJ1-2, the complete variable domain reads DGGITQSPKYLFRKEGQNVTLSCEQNLNHDAMYWYRQDPGQGLRLIYYSQIVNDFQKGDIAEGYSVSREKKESFPLTVTSAQKNPTAFYLCASSIETHPYGYTFGSGTRLTVV.

V and J are TRBV2 and TRBJ2-2, with a weak D call TRBD1 (6 bases). This CDR3 has 16 amino acids. CDR1 and CDR2 (germline): SNHLY, FYNNEI. V dropped 6 bases and J dropped 7 bases, with 21 bases sitting between them. The CDR3 sequence: CASRNGAGVFVGELFF. CDR3 nucleotides: TGTGCCAGCAGGAACGGGGCAGGGGTGTTTGTCGGGGAGCTGTTTTTT.

The rearrangement uses TRBV7-2 and TRBJ2-5; 7 nucleotides line up with TRBD2. After removal of 5 bases from V and 1 base from J, the junction contained 1 base not matched to a gene. This CDR3 spans 13 amino acids. Germline V gives CDR1 SGHTA, CDR2 FQGNSA. CDR3 residues: CASSGGGQETQYF. In DNA, the CDR3 is TGTGCCAGCAGCGGGGGGGGCCAAGAGACCCAGTACTTC. The whole variable domain, filled in from reference TRBV7-2 and TRBJ2-5, reads GAGVSQSPSNKVTEKGKDVELRCDPISGHTALYWYRQSLGQGLEFLIYFQGNSAPDKSGLPSDRFSAERTGGSVSTLTIQRTQQEDSAVYLCASSGGGQETQYFGPGTRLLVL.

This chain links TRBV9 with TRBJ2-3; 7 nucleotides match TRBD1. The CDR3 sequence is 15 residues long. Germline V CDR1 and CDR2: SGDLS, YYNGEE. Unmatched junction bases numbered 8, after V lost 4 bases and J lost 3 bases. CDR3 region: CASSPRAGGTDTQYF. Here the CDR3 DNA reads TGTGCCAGCAGCCCCCGGGCAGGGGGTACAGATACGCAGTATTTT.

The chain joins TRBV15 to TRBJ2-7; 7 bases match TRBD1. Looked up from germline, CDR1 is LNHNV and CDR2 is YYDKDF (reference sequence). The CDR3 covers 14 residues. After removal of 5 bases from V and 6 bases from J, the junction contained 10 bases not matched to a gene. The CDR3 DNA follows: TGTGCCACCAGCGCTGATACAGGGGTCCCCGAGCAGTACTTC. It is translated as CATSADTGVPEQYF.

The gene calls are TRBV6-5 and TRBJ2-7; D remains unclear. Germline assignment: CDR1 MNHEY and CDR2 SVGAGI. CDR3 length: 13 residues. Trimming pared 5 bases from V and 4 bases from J, leaving 12 bases between. This CDR3 reads CASSPILYYEQYF. The CDR3 nucleotides are TGTGCCAGCAGTCCCATCCTATATTACGAGCAGTACTTC.

This chain uses TRBV6-5 with TRBJ2-1; 8 bases match TRBD1. The germline CDR1 and CDR2 sequences are MNHEY and SVGAGI. Trimming at V came to 6 bases and at J to 7 bases, leaving 11 bases not matched to a gene. The CDR3 is made up of 15 amino acids. The CDR3 protein is CASRQTGAGDNEQFF. The CDR3, as DNA: TGTGCCAGCAGACAGACAGGGGCCGGGGATAATGAGCAGTTCTTC.

The rearrangement uses TRBV7-2 and TRBJ2-3, with D tentatively TRBD2 (5 bases). V was shortened by 1 base and J by 2 bases, with 13 bases between the two germline ends. The V gene's germline CDR1 is SGHTA and CDR2 FQGNSA. The CDR3 extends over 16 amino acids. The CDR3 DNA sequence: TGTGCCAGCAGCTTAGTAGGCAGCGGCCCCACAGATACGCAGTATTTT. Protein sequence: CASSLVGSGPTDTQYF.

This chain joins TRBV18 and TRBJ1-2, with a weak D call TRBD1 (5 bases). Germline V gives CDR1 KGHSH, CDR2 LQKENI. The CDR3 totals 15 residues. Between the trimmed V and J ends, which lost 5 bases and 4 bases, there was a span of 17 bases. The CDR3: CASSSSRGAGYGYTF. The CDR3 bases are TGTGCCAGCTCATCCTCCCGTGGGGCCGGCTATGGCTACACCTTC.

The chain employs TRBV2 and TRBJ2-5, with TRBD2 as a possible D gene (6 bases). Trimming took 5 bases from V and 5 from J, leaving 15 bases between them. Germline V gene sequence: CDR1 SNHLY, CDR2 FYNNEI. This CDR3 region has 14 residues. The CDR3 sequence: CASSLGLSPETQYF. In DNA form, the CDR3 reads TGTGCCAGCAGTCTGGGACTGTCGCCTGAGACCCAGTACTTC.

The V and J genes are TRBV11-2 and TRBJ1-3; no definite D call. The germline V gene has CDR1 SGHAT and CDR2 FQNNGV. Deletions cut 3 bases from V and 8 bases from J, with 5 bases between. The CDR3 is 11 amino acids. CDR3 DNA sequence: TGTGCCAGCAGCTTGGCGGACACCATATATTTT. Translation: CASSLADTIYF.

This sequence joins TRBV15 and TRBJ2-1; 10 positions match TRBD1. The J segment lost 9 bases and the V segment lost 2 bases, leaving 7 bases of the junction unmatched. The CDR3 sequence is 15 residues long. CDR1 and CDR2 from the germline V gene are LNHNV and YYDKDF (reference sequence). CDR3 residues: CATSRRQGAGSEQFF. The DNA of the CDR3 is TGTGCCACCAGCAGACGACAGGGGGCAGGGAGTGAGCAGTTCTTC.